A selection of T cell receptor beta chains follows, all from one sample in a study of blood T cell repertoires in COVID-19. The assay was immunoSEQ multiplex PCR, and TCRdb's table has in-frame clones only and misses some. The sample includes approximately 230,000 clones, about 80% of them seen just once. Sequenced material: peripheral blood. The origin of the receptors is a man aged 80 or over with acute or convalescent COVID-19. Each CDR3 is given with its conserved first and last residue. D genes are given only for firm matches. Rows give clone size only sometimes, using once, few, many, or a class for an expanded clone.

cdr3_nt cdr3_aa j_call cdr3_length clone_size v_call d_call
TGTGCCAGCAGTGAATCCTACGGACAGGGATCCTACGAGCAGTACTTC CASSESYGQGSYEQYF TRBJ2-7 16 few TRBV6-1 TRBD1
TGTGCCAGCAGTTTCGGGGGGGGAGGTGAAAAACTGTTTTTT CASSFGGGGEKLFF TRBJ1-4 14 - TRBV28 -
TGTGCCAGCAGCCAAGGACGCGGGAACGAGAATGGCTACACCTTC CASSQGRGNENGYTF TRBJ1-2 15 - TRBV3-1/TRBV3-2 -
TGTGCCAGCAGCCCTGCGGGATCCTATAATTCACCCCTCCACTTT CASSPAGSYNSPLHF TRBJ1-6 15 - TRBV7-6 -
TGCGCCAGCAGCTTTCACCCGGGGTCTAACTATGGCTACACCTTC CASSFHPGSNYGYTF TRBJ1-2 15 - TRBV5-1 -
TGTGCCAGCAGCGATACCCACAGAGGGAACCAGCCCCAGCATTTT CASSDTHRGNQPQHF TRBJ1-5 15 - TRBV6-5 -
TGTGCCAGCAGCTTGGCCCTCTCTGGAAACACCATATATTTT CASSLALSGNTIYF TRBJ1-3 14 once TRBV5-8 -
TGTGCCACCAGTCTTGTAACAGGAATTTACATGAACACTGAAGCTTTCTTT CATSLVTGIYMNTEAFF TRBJ1-1 17 - TRBV24-1 -
TGTGCCAGCAACGACAGGGTTTACAATGAGCAGTTCTTC CASNDRVYNEQFF TRBJ2-1 13 - TRBV6-5 TRBD1
TGCGCCAGCAGCTGGGACGGGACAGAGCTAGCTAACTATGGCTACACCTTC CASSWDGTELANYGYTF TRBJ1-2 17 few TRBV5-1 TRBD1
TGTGCCAGTACTGAGCAGGGCTCCTACGAGCAGTACTTC CASTEQGSYEQYF TRBJ2-7 13 few TRBV19 -
TGTGCCAGTCGTGAAACAGGGGGTACTCAGCCCCAGCATTTT CASRETGGTQPQHF TRBJ1-5 14 - TRBV19 TRBD1
TGTGCCAGCAGCTTAGATACTGCTAACTATGGCTACACCTTC CASSLDTANYGYTF TRBJ1-2 14 - TRBV7-2 -
TGTGCCAGCAGCCTCGGGCGGGATTTCGTCTACACCTTC CASSLGRDFVYTF TRBJ1-2 13 - TRBV3-1/TRBV3-2 -
TGCGCCAGCAGCCAAGATTTCCGACCCACTAGCGGGGATTACGAGCAGTACTTC CASSQDFRPTSGDYEQYF TRBJ2-7 18 few TRBV4-1 TRBD2
TGTGCCAGCAGCCAAGATCGTCACCCTTTAACAGAGCAGTACTTC CASSQDRHPLTEQYF TRBJ2-7 15 - TRBV14 -
TGTGCCAGCAGACGAACCGCCGGGACTAGCGGGAGAGGTGAGCAGTTCTTC CASRRTAGTSGRGEQFF TRBJ2-1 17 - TRBV2 TRBD2
TGTGCCAGTAGTTTCTTCTACTCCTCCTACGAGCAGTACTTC CASSFFYSSYEQYF TRBJ2-7 14 few TRBV19 -
TGTGCCAGCAGCTTACGGACAGGGAATATAGAGACCCAGTACTTC CASSLRTGNIETQYF TRBJ2-5 15 - TRBV7-9 TRBD1
TGTGCCAGCAGCCAAAGAGGGGATCCCTCGGGGGTCGAGCAGTACTTC CASSQRGDPSGVEQYF TRBJ2-7 16 - TRBV3-1/TRBV3-2 -
TGTGCCACCGGGAGAGGACTTGGGGAGCAGTACTTC CATGRGLGEQYF TRBJ2-7 12 once TRBV2 -
TGTGCCAGCAGCTTAGGACAGGGACATACCTACGAGCAGTACTTC CASSLGQGHTYEQYF TRBJ2-7 15 once TRBV7-9 TRBD1
TGTGCCTGGAGTGTTAGTAGCGGGCTTAACAATGAGCAGTTCTTC CAWSVSSGLNNEQFF TRBJ2-1 15 - TRBV30 TRBD2
TGTGCCAGCAGCCAAGATCTGGGCGGGATCCAAGAGACCCAGTACTTC CASSQDLGGIQETQYF TRBJ2-5 16 once TRBV4-2 -
TGTGCCAGCAGCTCGAAGCCAGGTTTCGCGAACACCGGGGAGCTGTTTTTT CASSSKPGFANTGELFF TRBJ2-2 17 - TRBV11-2 -
TGTGCCAGCAGTTTTAGGGGGAGCGGAGTAGCGGGGACCTACAATGAGCAGTTCTTC CASSFRGSGVAGTYNEQFF TRBJ2-1 19 - TRBV27 TRBD2
TGTGCCAGCAGCGCGTTATCTGGGGCCAACGTCCTGACTTTC CASSALSGANVLTF TRBJ2-6 14 - TRBV9 -
TGTGCCAGTAGGCCAGACGGGACAGGGGGCAGGTCCTACAATGAGCAGTTCTTC CASRPDGTGGRSYNEQFF TRBJ2-1 18 - TRBV19 TRBD1